This T cell receptor beta chain comes out of a study of tumor-infiltrating lymphocytes in glioblastoma multiforme. Study-wide points: Functional subtype sorting of these T cells was not performed. Only one glioblastoma patient had TCR and mutation analysis.

The sample holds a few counts of this clonotype. Its target is unknown. This is likely a read error, given that the CDR3 carries no conserved phenylalanine or tryptophan at its end. The CDR3 is 14 amino acids. Germline lookup yields CDR1 LGHNA and CDR2 YNFKEQ. V was clipped by 1 base and J by 6 bases; unmatched bases: 3. Multiple V-beta primers and a C-beta primer amplified TCRB from RNA. A C-beta primer primed TCRB cDNA from approximately 0.5 ug RNA. Unique molecular identifiers were not described for the libraries. In TCRdb, the multiplex PCR reads were re-called with MiXCR into one record per CDR3 protein. This sample has about 19,000 distinct CDR3 sequences, with 65% to 80% found just once.

The sequenced material came from peripheral blood. This clonotype originated in a male donor with glioblastoma. The chain joins TRBV4-2 to TRBJ2-3, with TRBD2 identical over 8 bases. CDR3 loop: CASSQGTSMDTQYL. Here the CDR3 DNA reads TGTGCCAGCAGCCAAGGGACTAGCATGGATACGCAGTATCTT.